The rows below give T cell receptor beta chains drawn from one sample of a study of radiation and T cells in renal cell carcinoma. Assay used: immunoSEQ multiplex PCR; TCRdb lists only in-frame clones, some missing. The sample lists 15,000 to 20,000 clones, around three fifths seen once, with less than 30% in the top ten. Sequenced material: tumor tissue, taken from a patient whose treatment included radiotherapy and nephrectomy. These TCRs come from a woman in her 70s with renal cell carcinoma. Each CDR3 is given with its conserved first and last residue. The D gene is left open where the match is weak. Rows may omit the clone size; those that give it use once, few, many or a size class.

D	V	size	J	CDR3	DNA
NA	TRBV12-5	few	TRBJ1-5	CASGLGGLNQPQHF	TGTGCTAGTGGTTTGGGGGGGTTAAATCAGCCCCAGCATTTT
TRBD1	TRBV6-1	few	TRBJ2-7	CASSNRGYEQYF	TGTGCCAGCAGTAACAGGGGCTACGAGCAGTACTTC
NA	TRBV7-3	NA	TRBJ2-3	CASSLIGITDTQYF	TGTGCCAGCAGCTTAATTGGTATCACAGATACGCAGTATTTT
TRBD1	TRBV5-1	NA	TRBJ1-4	CASRHSKQGASEKLFF	TGCGCCAGCAGACACTCAAAACAGGGGGCATCGGAAAAACTGTTTTTT
NA	TRBV2	NA	TRBJ1-2	CASSDYGYTF	TGTGCCAGCAGTGATTATGGCTACACCTTC
TRBD1	TRBV4-1	NA	TRBJ1-5	CASSQVLGTGAHQPQHF	TGCGCCAGCAGCCAAGTCCTCGGGACAGGGGCCCATCAGCCCCAGCATTTT
NA	TRBV28	many	TRBJ2-6	CASSSGRSSGANVLTF	TGTGCCAGCAGTTCGGGACGGAGCTCTGGGGCCAACGTCCTGACTTTC
NA	TRBV2	few	TRBJ2-5	CASSEASQETQYF	TGTGCCAGCAGTGAGGCCAGCCAAGAGACCCAGTACTTC
NA	TRBV7-8	NA	TRBJ2-5	CASSLGGGQETQYF	TGTGCCAGCAGCTTAGGTGGCGGACAAGAGACCCAGTACTTC
NA	TRBV6-6	NA	TRBJ2-1	CASSYSTTAYNEQFF	TGTGCCAGCAGTTACTCAACGACAGCCTACAATGAGCAGTTCTTC
TRBD1	TRBV5-1	NA	TRBJ2-5	CASSLGQGTPLETQYF	TGCGCCAGCAGCTTGGGACAGGGTACACCTCTGGAGACCCAGTACTTC
NA	TRBV6-1	NA	TRBJ2-3	CATKTGGRGTDTQYF	TGTGCCACCAAAACAGGGGGGAGGGGCACAGATACGCAGTATTTT
TRBD1	TRBV5-1	once	TRBJ1-1	CASSKGQGAMNTEAFF	TGCGCCAGCAGCAAGGGACAGGGGGCAATGAACACTGAAGCTTTCTTT
NA	TRBV27	NA	TRBJ1-1	CASSLRARGTEAFF	TGTGCCAGCAGTCTCAGGGCGAGGGGCACTGAAGCTTTCTTT
NA	TRBV9	NA	TRBJ2-1	CASSPSGNEQFF	TGTGCCAGCAGTCCCTCGGGTAATGAGCAGTTCTTC
TRBD1	TRBV6-1	NA	TRBJ2-7	CASSEPGTGVEQYF	TGTGCCAGCAGTGAACCCGGGACAGGGGTCGAGCAGTACTTC
TRBD1	TRBV6-5	few	TRBJ1-1	CASSYRQGDTEAFF	TGTGCCAGCAGTTACAGGCAGGGGGACACTGAAGCTTTCTTT
NA	TRBV2	NA	TRBJ2-3	CASRAELDTQYF	TGTGCCAGCAGAGCGGAGTTAGATACGCAGTATTTT
NA	TRBV14	NA	TRBJ1-5	CASSQGPDQPQHF	TGTGCCAGCAGCCAAGGTCCAGATCAGCCCCAGCATTTT
NA	TRBV11-2	medium-sized	TRBJ1-5	CASSFPFLGTQSNQPQHF	TGTGCCAGCAGCTTTCCCTTTCTCGGGACACAAAGCAATCAGCCCCAGCATTTT
TRBD2	TRBV27	NA	TRBJ2-5	CASSLSLAGGRETQYF	TGTGCCAGCAGTTTATCTCTAGCGGGAGGCCGCGAGACCCAGTACTTC
TRBD2	TRBV19	NA	TRBJ2-2	CASSIDPAGSHRGAVF	TGTGCCAGTAGTATAGACCCAGCGGGATCACACCGGGGAGCTGTTTTT
TRBD1	TRBV18	medium-sized	TRBJ2-3	CASSPGTGGSDTQYF	TGTGCCAGCTCACCCGGGACAGGGGGCTCAGATACGCAGTATTTT
NA	TRBV5-4	NA	TRBJ2-7	CASSVGGGGYEQYF	TGTGCCAGCAGCGTCGGTGGAGGGGGCTACGAGCAGTACTTC
NA	TRBV2	NA	TRBJ1-1	CASNQEGVYTEAFF	TGTGCCAGCAATCAGGAGGGGGTGTACACTGAAGCTTTCTTT
NA	TRBV10-3	NA	TRBJ1-3	CAIKTDDSGNTIYF	TGTGCCATCAAAACGGACGACTCTGGAAACACCATATATTTT
TRBD1	TRBV27	few	TRBJ2-7	CASSTGQGQYEQYF	TGTGCCAGCAGTACGGGACAGGGCCAATACGAGCAGTACTTC
NA	TRBV6-1	NA	TRBJ1-2	CASSQTILGNYGYTF	TGTGCCAGCAGCCAGACAATTCTGGGCAACTATGGCTACACCTTC
TRBD2	TRBV5-1	many	TRBJ2-3	CASRRLAGAVEDTQYF	TGCGCCAGCAGAAGACTAGCGGGAGCTGTTGAAGATACGCAGTATTTT
NA	TRBV5-1	NA	TRBJ2-5	CASGNTQETQYF	TGCGCCAGCGGCAATACCCAAGAGACCCAGTACTTC
TRBD1	TRBV9	NA	TRBJ2-1	CASSVDRGRAYNEQFF	TGTGCCAGCAGCGTGGACAGGGGGAGGGCCTACAATGAGCAGTTCTTC
TRBD1	TRBV5-4	NA	TRBJ2-1	CASSSRDRGNEQFF	TGTGCCAGCAGCTCCCGGGACAGGGGAAATGAGCAGTTCTTC
TRBD1	TRBV4-1	NA	TRBJ1-2	CASSIARDSPYDGYTF	TGCGCCAGCAGTATCGCACGGGACAGCCCCTATGATGGCTACACCTTC
NA	TRBV19	NA	TRBJ2-2	CASTQGGFRAGELFF	TGTGCCAGTACCCAGGGGGGCTTTCGGGCCGGGGAGCTGTTTTTT
TRBD1	TRBV5-4	NA	TRBJ2-5	CASSGLTGGKETQYF	TGTGCCAGCAGCGGATTAACAGGGGGCAAAGAGACCCAGTACTTC
NA	TRBV7-9	few	TRBJ2-1	CASKRLDAYNEQFF	TGTGCAAGCAAGAGGTTGGACGCCTACAATGAGCAGTTCTTC
TRBD1	TRBV9	NA	TRBJ1-6	CASSGDGQGNSPLHF	TGTGCCAGCAGCGGGGATGGACAGGGAAATTCACCCCTCCACTTT
NA	TRBV9	NA	TRBJ1-1	CASSVGGGGDTEAFF	TGTGCCAGCAGCGTAGGAGGGGGAGGAGACACTGAAGCTTTCTTT
NA	TRBV6-5	NA	TRBJ1-2	CASSAMGGGYGYTF	TGTGCCAGCAGTGCGATGGGTGGGGGCTATGGCTACACCTTC